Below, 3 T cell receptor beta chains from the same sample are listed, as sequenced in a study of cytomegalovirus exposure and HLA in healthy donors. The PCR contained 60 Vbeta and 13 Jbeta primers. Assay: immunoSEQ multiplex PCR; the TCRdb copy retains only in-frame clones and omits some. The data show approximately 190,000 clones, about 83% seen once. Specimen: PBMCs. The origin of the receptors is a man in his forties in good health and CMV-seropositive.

The CDR3 nucleotides read TGTGCCAGCAGTTCATCTTCGAGGGGGCTGGAGACCCAGTACTTC. This codes for CASSSSSRGLETQYF. The rearrangement links TRBV28 to TRBJ2-5, with 7 bases lining up with TRBD1. Trimming cost V 4 bases and J 5 bases; bases outside gene matches: 10. This CDR3 spans 15 amino acids. Germline V gene sequence: CDR1 MDHEN, CDR2 SYDVKM.

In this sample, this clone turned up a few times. The CDR3 DNA sequence: TGCGCCAGCAGCCAAGTTAGGGGTCAGCCCCAGCATTTT. It is translated as CASSQVRGQPQHF. The chain links TRBV4-3 to TRBJ1-5; D possibly corresponds to TRBD1 (5 bases). This CDR3 is built from 13 residues. V gave up 1 base and J gave up 6 bases, with 7 bases separating them. Germline V gene lookup returns CDR1 LGHNA and CDR2 YSLEER.

The CDR3 region is CASSLGSDSSYEQYF. CDR3 in DNA: TGTGCCAGCAGCTTAGGAAGTGATAGCTCCTACGAGCAGTACTTC. The J gene is TRBJ2-7, the V gene TRBV7-6; D is undetermined. V was shortened by 1 base and J by 0 bases, with 10 bases between the two germline ends. This CDR3 comprises 15 residues. The germline V gene encodes CDR1 SGHVS and CDR2 FNYEAQ. Supplemented by reference TRBV7-6 and TRBJ2-7, the full variable domain reads GAGVSQSPRYKVTKRGQDVALRCDPISGHVSLYWYRQALGQGPEFLTYFNYEAQQDKSGLPNDRFSAERPEGSISTLTIQRTEQRDSAMYRCASSLGSDSSYEQYFGPGTRLTVT.